This TCR beta chain is drawn from a study of blood T cell repertoires in COVID-19. The ends lost 2 bases at V and 2 bases at J; junction bases unmatched: 5. The CDR3 is 15 amino acids. The V gene's germline CDR1 is MNHNY and CDR2 SVGAGI (reference sequence). TCRdb's table, derived via immunoSEQ multiplex PCR, lists solely in-frame clones and lacks some. Here the sample spans 150,000 to 200,000 clones, 80% to 95% being singletons. The clonotype was recovered from a woman between 55 and 75 years old with COVID-19, enrolled during active disease. The genes are TRBV6-6 and TRBJ1-2, with TRBD1 identical over 7 bases. Sequencing used peripheral blood. The CDR3 spells CASSYGRQGNYGYTF. CDR3 in DNA: TGTGCCAGCAGTTACGGGAGACAGGGAAACTATGGCTACACCTTC.